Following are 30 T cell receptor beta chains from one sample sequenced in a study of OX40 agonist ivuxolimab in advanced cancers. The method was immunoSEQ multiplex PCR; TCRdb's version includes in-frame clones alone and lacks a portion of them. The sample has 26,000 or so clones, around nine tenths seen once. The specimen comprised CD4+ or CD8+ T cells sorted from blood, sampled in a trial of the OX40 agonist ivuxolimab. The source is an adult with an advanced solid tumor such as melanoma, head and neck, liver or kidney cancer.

CDR3 sequence: CASTLTPGLTYEQYF. CDR3 nucleotide sequence: TGTGCCAGCACCTTGACGCCGGGACTAACCTACGAGCAGTACTTC. The genes are TRBV27 and TRBJ2-7, with TRBD2 identical over 7 bases. Germline loops: CDR1 MNHEY, CDR2 SMNVEV (reference sequence). The trim removed 7 bases at V and 2 bases at J, leaving 11 bases unmatched. This CDR3 region has 15 residues.

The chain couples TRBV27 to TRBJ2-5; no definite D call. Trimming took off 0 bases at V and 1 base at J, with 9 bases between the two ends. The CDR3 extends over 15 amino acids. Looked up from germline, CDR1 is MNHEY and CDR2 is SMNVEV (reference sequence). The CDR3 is CASSLSETVQETQYF. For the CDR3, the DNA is TGTGCCAGCAGTTTATCAGAGACGGTCCAAGAGACCCAGTACTTC.

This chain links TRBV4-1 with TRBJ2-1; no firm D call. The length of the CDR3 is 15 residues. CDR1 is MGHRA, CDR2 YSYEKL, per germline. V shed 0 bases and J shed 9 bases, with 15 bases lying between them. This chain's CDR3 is CASSQEGVGNSEQFF. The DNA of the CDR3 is TGCGCCAGCAGCCAAGAAGGAGTGGGCAATAGTGAGCAGTTCTTC.

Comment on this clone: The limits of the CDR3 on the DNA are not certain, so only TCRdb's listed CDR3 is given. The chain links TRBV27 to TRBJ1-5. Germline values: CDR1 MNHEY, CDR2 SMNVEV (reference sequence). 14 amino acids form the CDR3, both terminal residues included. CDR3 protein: CASSSSIRNQPQHF.

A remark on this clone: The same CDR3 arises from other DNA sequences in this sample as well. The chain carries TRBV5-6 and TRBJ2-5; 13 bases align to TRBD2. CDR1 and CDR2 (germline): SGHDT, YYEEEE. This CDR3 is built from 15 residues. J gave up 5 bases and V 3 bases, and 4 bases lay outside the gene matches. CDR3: CASSYGTSGAETQYF. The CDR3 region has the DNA TGTGCCAGCAGCTACGGGACTAGCGGGGCGGAGACCCAGTACTTC.

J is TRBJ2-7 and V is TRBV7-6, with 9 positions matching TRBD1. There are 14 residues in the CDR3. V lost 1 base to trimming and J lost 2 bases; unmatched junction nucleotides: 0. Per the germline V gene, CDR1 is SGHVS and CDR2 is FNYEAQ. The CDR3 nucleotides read TGTGCCAGCAGCTTAGGACAGGGGGCCTACGAGCAGTACTTC. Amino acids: CASSLGQGAYEQYF.

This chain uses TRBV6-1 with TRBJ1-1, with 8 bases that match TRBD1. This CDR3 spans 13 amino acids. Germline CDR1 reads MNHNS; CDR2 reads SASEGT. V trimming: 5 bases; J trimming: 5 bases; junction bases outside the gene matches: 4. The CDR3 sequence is CASSRQGRTEAFF. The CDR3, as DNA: TGTGCCAGCAGTAGACAGGGGCGAACTGAAGCTTTCTTT.

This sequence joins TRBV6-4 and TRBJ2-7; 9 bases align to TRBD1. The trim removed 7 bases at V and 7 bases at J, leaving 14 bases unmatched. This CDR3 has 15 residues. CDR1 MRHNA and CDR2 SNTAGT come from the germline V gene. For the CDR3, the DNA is TGTGCCAGCAATGCCGGCGGGACAGGGTGTTCGGAGCAGTACTTC. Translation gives CASNAGGTGCSEQYF.

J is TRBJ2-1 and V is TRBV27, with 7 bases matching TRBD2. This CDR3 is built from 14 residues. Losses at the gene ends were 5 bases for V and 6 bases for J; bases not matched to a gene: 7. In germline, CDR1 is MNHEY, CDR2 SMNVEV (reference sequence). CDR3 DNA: TGTGCCAGCAGTCCCACGGGGGGTGTCAATGAGCAGTTCTTC. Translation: CASSPTGGVNEQFF.

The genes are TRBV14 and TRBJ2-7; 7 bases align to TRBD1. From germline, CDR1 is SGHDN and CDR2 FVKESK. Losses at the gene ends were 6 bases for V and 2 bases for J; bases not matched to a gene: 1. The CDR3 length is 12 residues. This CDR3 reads CASRGQTYEQYF. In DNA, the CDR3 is TGTGCCAGCAGGGGACAGACCTACGAGCAGTACTTC.

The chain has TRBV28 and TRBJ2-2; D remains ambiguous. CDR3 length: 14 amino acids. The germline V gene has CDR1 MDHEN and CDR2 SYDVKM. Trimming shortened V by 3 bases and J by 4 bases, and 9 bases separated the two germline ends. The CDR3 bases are TGTGCCAGCAGTTTTACCCTATTCACCGGGGAGCTGTTTTTT. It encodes CASSFTLFTGELFF.

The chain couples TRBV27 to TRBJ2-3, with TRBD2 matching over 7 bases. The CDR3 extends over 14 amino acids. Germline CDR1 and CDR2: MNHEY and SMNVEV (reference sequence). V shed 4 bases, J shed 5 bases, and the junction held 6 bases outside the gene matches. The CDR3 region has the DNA TGTGCCAGCAGTTCGGGACTACTTAGAGATACGCAGTATTTT. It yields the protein CASSSGLLRDTQYF.

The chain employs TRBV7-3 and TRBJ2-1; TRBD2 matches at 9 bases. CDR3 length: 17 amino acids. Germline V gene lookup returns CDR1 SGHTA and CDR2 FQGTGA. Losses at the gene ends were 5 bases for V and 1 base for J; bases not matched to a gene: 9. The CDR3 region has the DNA TGTGCCAGCAGCACCCCGAGGACTAGCGCTTCCTACAATGAGCAGTTCTTC. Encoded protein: CASSTPRTSASYNEQFF.

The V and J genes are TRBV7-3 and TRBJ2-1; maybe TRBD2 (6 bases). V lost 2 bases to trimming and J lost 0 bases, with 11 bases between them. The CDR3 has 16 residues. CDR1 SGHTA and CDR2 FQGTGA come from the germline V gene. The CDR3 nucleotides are TGTGCCAGCAGCTTAGCCGTGCGGGGCTCCTACAATGAGCAGTTCTTC. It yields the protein CASSLAVRGSYNEQFF.

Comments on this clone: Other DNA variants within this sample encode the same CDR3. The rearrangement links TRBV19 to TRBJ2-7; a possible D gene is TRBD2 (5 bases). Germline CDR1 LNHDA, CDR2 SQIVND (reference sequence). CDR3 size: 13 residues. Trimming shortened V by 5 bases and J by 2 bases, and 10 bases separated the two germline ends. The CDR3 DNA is TGTGCCAGTAGTTCGGACGGGGCCTACGAGCAGTACTTC. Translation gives CASSSDGAYEQYF.

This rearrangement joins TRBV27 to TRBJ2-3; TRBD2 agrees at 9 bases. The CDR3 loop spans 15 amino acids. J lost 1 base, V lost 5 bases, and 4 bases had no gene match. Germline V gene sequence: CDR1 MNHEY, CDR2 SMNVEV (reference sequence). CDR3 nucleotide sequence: TGTGCCAGCAGTCCACTAGCGGGCCGCACAGATACGCAGTATTTT. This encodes CASSPLAGRTDTQYF.

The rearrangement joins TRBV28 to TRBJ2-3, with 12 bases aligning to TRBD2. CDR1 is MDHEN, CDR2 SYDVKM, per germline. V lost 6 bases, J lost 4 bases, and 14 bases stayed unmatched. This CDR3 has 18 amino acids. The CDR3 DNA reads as TGTGCCAGCAGCCCTCTCCAAACTAGCGGGGGGCGGGCAGATACGCAGTATTTT. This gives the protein CASSPLQTSGGRADTQYF.

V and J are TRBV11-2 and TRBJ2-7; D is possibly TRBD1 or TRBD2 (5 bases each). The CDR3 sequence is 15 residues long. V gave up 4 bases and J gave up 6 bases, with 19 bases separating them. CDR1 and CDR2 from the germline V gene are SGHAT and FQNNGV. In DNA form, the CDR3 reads TGTGCCAGCAGCTCACACCCCGGGACGTCGGGCGAGCAGTACTTC. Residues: CASSSHPGTSGEQYF.

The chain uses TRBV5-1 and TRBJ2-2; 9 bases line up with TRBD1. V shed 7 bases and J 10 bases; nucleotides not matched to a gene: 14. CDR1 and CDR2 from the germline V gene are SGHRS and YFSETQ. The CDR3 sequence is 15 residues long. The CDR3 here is CASRMPGQGHPELFF. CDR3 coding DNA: TGCGCCAGCCGGATGCCGGGACAGGGACACCCGGAGCTGTTTTTT.

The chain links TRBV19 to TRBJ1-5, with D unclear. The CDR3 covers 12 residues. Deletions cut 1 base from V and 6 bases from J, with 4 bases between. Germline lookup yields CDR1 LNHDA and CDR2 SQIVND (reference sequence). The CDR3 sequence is CASSIGVQPQHF. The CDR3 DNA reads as TGTGCCAGTAGTATAGGGGTTCAGCCCCAGCATTTT.

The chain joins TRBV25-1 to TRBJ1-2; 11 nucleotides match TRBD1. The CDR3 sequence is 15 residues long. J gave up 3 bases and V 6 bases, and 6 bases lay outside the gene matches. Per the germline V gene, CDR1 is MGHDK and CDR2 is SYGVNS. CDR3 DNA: TGTGCCAGCAGGGGGGGGACAGGGGGTTACTATGGCTACACCTTC. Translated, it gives CASRGGTGGYYGYTF.

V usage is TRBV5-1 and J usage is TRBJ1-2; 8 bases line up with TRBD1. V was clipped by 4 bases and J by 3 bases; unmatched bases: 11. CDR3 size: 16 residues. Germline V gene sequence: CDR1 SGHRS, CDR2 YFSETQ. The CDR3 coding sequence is TGCGCCAGCAGCCCCGATGGGGACAGGTATTACTATGGCTACACCTTC. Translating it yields CASSPDGDRYYYGYTF.

CDR3 nucleotides: TGTGCCAGCGAGGGGAGCCCGCCCTTCTACGGCTACACCTTC. Its translation is CASEGSPPFYGYTF. The V and J genes are TRBV7-9 and TRBJ1-2; D may be TRBD1 (5 bases). CDR1 is SEHNR, CDR2 FQNEAQ, per germline (reference sequence). This CDR3 is 14 amino acids long. Trimming left V 8 bases short and J 8 bases short, with 21 bases between.

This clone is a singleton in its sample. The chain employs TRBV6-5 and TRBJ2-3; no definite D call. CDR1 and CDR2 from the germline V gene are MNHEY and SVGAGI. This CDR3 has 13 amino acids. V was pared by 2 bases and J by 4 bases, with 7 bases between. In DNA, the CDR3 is TGTGCCAGCAGTTACGGGAACCCAGATACGCAGTATTTT. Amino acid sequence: CASSYGNPDTQYF.

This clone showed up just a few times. The CDR3 DNA sequence: TGTGCCAGCAGCTTAGCGCAGGAGGGCAACTATGGCTACACCTTC. It codes for CASSLAQEGNYGYTF. This rearrangement joins TRBV7-6 to TRBJ1-2; D is ambiguous. Germline loops: CDR1 SGHVS, CDR2 FNYEAQ. CDR3 length: 15 amino acids. With 0 bases removed from V and 2 bases from J, the gap between germline ends came to 10 bases.

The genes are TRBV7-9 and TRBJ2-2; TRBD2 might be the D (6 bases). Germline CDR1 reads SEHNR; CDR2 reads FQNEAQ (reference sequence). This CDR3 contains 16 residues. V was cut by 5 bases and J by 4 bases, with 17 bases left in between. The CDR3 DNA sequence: TGTGCCAGCAGCGGCGAGGCGGGATTGGTCACCGGGGAGCTGTTTTTT. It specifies CASSGEAGLVTGELFF.

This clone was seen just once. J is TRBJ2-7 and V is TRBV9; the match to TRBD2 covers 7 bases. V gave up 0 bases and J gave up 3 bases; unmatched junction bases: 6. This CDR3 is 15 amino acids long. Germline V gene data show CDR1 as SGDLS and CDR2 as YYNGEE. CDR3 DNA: TGTGCCAGCAGCGTAGGGGCTAGCGGATACTACGAGCAGTACTTC. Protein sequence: CASSVGASGYYEQYF.

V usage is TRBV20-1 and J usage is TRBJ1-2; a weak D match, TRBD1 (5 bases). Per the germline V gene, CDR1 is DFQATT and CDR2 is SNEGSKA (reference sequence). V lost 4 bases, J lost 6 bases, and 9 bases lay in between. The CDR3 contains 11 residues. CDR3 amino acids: CSAMGVDGYTF. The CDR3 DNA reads TGCAGTGCTATGGGGGTAGATGGCTACACCTTC.

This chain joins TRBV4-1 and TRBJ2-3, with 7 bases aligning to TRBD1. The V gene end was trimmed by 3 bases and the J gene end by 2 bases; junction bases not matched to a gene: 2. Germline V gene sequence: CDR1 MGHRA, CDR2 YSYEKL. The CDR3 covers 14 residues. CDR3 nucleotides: TGCGCCAGCAGCCAGGGACAGCTCACAGATACGCAGTATTTT. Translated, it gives CASSQGQLTDTQYF.

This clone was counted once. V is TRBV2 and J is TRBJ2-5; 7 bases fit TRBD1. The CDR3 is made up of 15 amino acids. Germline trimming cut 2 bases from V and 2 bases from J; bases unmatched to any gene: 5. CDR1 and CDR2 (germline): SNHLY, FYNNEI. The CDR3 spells CASSERTGLQETQYF. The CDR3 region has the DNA TGTGCCAGCAGTGAAAGGACAGGCCTGCAAGAGACCCAGTACTTC.